These 28 T cell receptor beta chains share one sample of origin, sequenced in a study of T cells of healthy individuals. One entry per CDR3 protein results from TCRdb running MiXCR on the 5' RACE reads. The sample lists around 40,000 distinct CDR3 sequences, 4% to 5.5% occurring once. These receptors all stem from a human donor in good health.

This clonotype was detected only a few times. The chain combines TRBV6-2 or TRBV6-3 with TRBJ2-5; 8 positions agree with TRBD2. Germline CDR1 MNHEY, CDR2 SVGEGT. This CDR3 comprises 16 residues. Trimming took 0 bases from V and 7 from J; bases not matched to a gene: 10. Here the CDR3 reads CASSYSNSGAFGTQYF. The CDR3 DNA reads TGTGCCAGCAGTTACTCGAATAGCGGGGCCTTCGGGACCCAGTACTTC.

The J gene is TRBJ2-5, the V gene TRBV12-3 or TRBV12-4, with D possibly TRBD2 on 6 matching bases. V was clipped by 6 bases and J by 1 base, with 9 bases between them. CDR3 size: 13 residues. Written as DNA, the CDR3 is TGTGCCAGCAGAACCGGGAGCCAAGAGACCCAGTACTTC. This gives the protein CASRTGSQETQYF.

This clonotype was counted only a few times. This chain connects TRBV2 to TRBJ2-3; D not resolved. In germline, CDR1 is SNHLY, CDR2 FYNNEI. The CDR3 has 12 amino acids. The germline V and J ends were trimmed by 6 bases and 11 bases, with 15 bases remaining between them. The CDR3 here is CASRPDSAEQYF. CDR3 DNA sequence: TGTGCCAGCAGACCTGATTCCGCAGAGCAGTATTTT.

The chain employs TRBV5-1 and TRBJ1-6; a weak D match, TRBD1 (6 bases). The germline V gene has CDR1 SGHRS and CDR2 YFSETQ. Between the trimmed V and J ends, which lost 4 bases and 0 bases, there was a span of 17 bases. This CDR3 region has 18 residues. The CDR3 loop is CASSPGVGASSYNSPLHF. DNA for the CDR3: TGCGCCAGCAGCCCCGGAGTGGGGGCTAGCTCCTATAATTCACCCCTCCACTTT.

This clonotype was detected ten times or more. The rearrangement joins TRBV29-1 to TRBJ2-7; D perhaps matches TRBD2 (6 bases). This CDR3 region has 13 residues. The V and J ends lost 4 bases and 2 bases respectively, with 12 bases between them. Germline lookup yields CDR1 SQVTM and CDR2 ANQGSEA. The CDR3 reads CSVGVSGPYEQYF. The CDR3, as DNA: TGCAGCGTTGGAGTTAGCGGTCCCTACGAGCAGTACTTC.

This clonotype occurred many times. The chain is built from TRBV7-7 and TRBJ2-7; TRBD1 matches at 9 bases. The junction had 2 bases not matched to a gene; V was cut back by 3 bases and J by 5 bases. This CDR3 comprises 13 residues. Germline loops: CDR1 SSHAT, CDR2 FNYEAQ (reference sequence). The CDR3 region is CASSLDRGHEQYF. CDR3 nucleotide sequence: TGTGCCAGCAGCTTGGACAGGGGCCACGAGCAGTACTTC.

This clonotype was counted only a few times. V is TRBV6-1 and J is TRBJ2-1; either TRBD1 or TRBD2 may fit D (5 bases each). The CDR3 is made up of 19 amino acids. V lost 6 bases and J 9 bases, leaving 33 bases between the germline ends. Germline CDR1 reads MNHNS; CDR2 reads SASEGT. The CDR3 DNA follows: TGTGCCAGCAGAGAATCCGGAGGCTATTTCGGAGGCTTGGGGCCTGAGCAGTTCTTC. This translates into CASRESGGYFGGLGPEQFF.

Ten or more counts support this clonotype. V usage is TRBV4-1 and J usage is TRBJ1-5; 7 bases fit TRBD1. The CDR3 loop spans 16 amino acids. Germline V gives CDR1 MGHRA, CDR2 YSYEKL. Trimming took 6 bases from V and 2 from J; bases not matched to a gene: 10. The CDR3 is CASSPFVGTGNQPQHF. For the CDR3, the DNA is TGCGCCAGCAGTCCATTCGTTGGGACAGGCAATCAGCCCCAGCATTTT.

This clonotype has at least ten counts. V is TRBV11-3 and J is TRBJ1-1; D remains ambiguous. V was trimmed by 4 bases and J by 0 bases, leaving 9 bases between them. The CDR3 length is 14 residues. Germline V gene data show CDR1 as SGHNT and CDR2 as YENEEA. The CDR3 reads CASSSGPMNTEAFF. CDR3 coding DNA: TGTGCCAGCAGCTCAGGACCGATGAACACTGAAGCTTTCTTT.

This clonotype was detected many times. The chain is built from TRBV28 and TRBJ2-7; perhaps D is TRBD1 or TRBD2 (6 bases each). Germline V gene sequence: CDR1 MDHEN, CDR2 SYDVKM. This CDR3 contains 13 residues. Trimming pared 2 bases from V and 6 bases from J, leaving 11 bases between. CDR3 in amino acids: CASSLRGVAEQYF. The CDR3 DNA is TGTGCCAGCAGTTTAAGGGGGGTAGCCGAGCAGTACTTC.

This clonotype was seen repeatedly, ten times or more. The chain couples TRBV2 to TRBJ2-5; 9 bases map to TRBD1. V trimming: 6 bases; J trimming: 2 bases; junction bases outside the gene matches: 4. Germline V gives CDR1 SNHLY, CDR2 FYNNEI. The CDR3 loop spans 14 amino acids. DNA for the CDR3: TGTGCCAGCAGCACCGACAGGGGGCAAGAGACCCAGTACTTC. This codes for CASSTDRGQETQYF.

This clonotype has a count of ten or more. The V gene is TRBV4-2, the J gene TRBJ2-3; D is perhaps TRBD1 or TRBD2 (6 bases each). Per germline, CDR1 LGHNA and CDR2 YNFKEQ. Trimming shortened V by 4 bases and J by 2 bases, and 16 bases separated the two germline ends. CDR3 length equals 16 residues. CDR3 in DNA: TGTGCCAGCAGCCGAGTGAGGGGGGCGATCACAGATACGCAGTATTTT. As protein: CASSRVRGAITDTQYF.

This clonotype is categorized as medium-sized (0.01 to 0.1%). This rearrangement joins TRBV7-6 to TRBJ2-2; D unclear. V was trimmed by 3 bases and J by 4 bases, leaving 6 bases between them. The CDR3 is made up of 13 amino acids. Germline V gives CDR1 SGHVS, CDR2 FNYEAQ. The DNA for the CDR3 is TGTGCCAGCAGCTTCAGACGCACCGGGGAGCTGTTTTTT. Protein product: CASSFRRTGELFF.

The rearrangement uses TRBV4-3 and TRBJ1-2, with a tentative D call TRBD1 (6 bases). CDR1 is LGHNA and CDR2 is YSLEER in the germline V gene. Between the trimmed V and J ends, which lost 2 bases and 6 bases, there was a span of 16 bases. The CDR3 loop spans 15 amino acids. This CDR3 is CASSQYTGLVDGYTF. For the CDR3, the DNA is TGCGCCAGCAGCCAATATACAGGGCTAGTCGATGGCTACACCTTC.

In its sample, this clonotype was seen many times. The V gene is TRBV19, the J gene TRBJ2-1; 9 bases match TRBD1. This CDR3 has 14 residues. J gave up 7 bases and V 5 bases, and 6 bases lay outside the gene matches. The germline V gene encodes CDR1 LNHDA and CDR2 SQIVND (reference sequence). CDR3 DNA sequence: TGTGCCAGTAGTCAAGGACAGGGGCAGAATGAGCAGTTCTTC. It translates to CASSQGQGQNEQFF.

This clonotype was recorded at least ten times. This chain connects TRBV6-1 to TRBJ2-5; weak D call: TRBD2 (7 bases). CDR1 is MNHNS, CDR2 SASEGT, per germline. The CDR3 contains 16 residues. Trimming took off 7 bases at V and 0 bases at J, with 18 bases between the two ends. The CDR3 DNA reads as TGTGCCAGCACCCCTCGGGGGGCCGGATACCAAGAGACCCAGTACTTC. Protein product: CASTPRGAGYQETQYF.

This clonotype came up many times. The chain employs TRBV3-1 and TRBJ1-1; TRBD1 is a possible D gene (5 bases). The germline gives CDR1 LGHDT, CDR2 YNNKEL (reference sequence). Trimming stripped 0 bases from V and 4 bases from J, with 18 bases between. CDR3 length equals 17 residues. CDR3 nucleotides: TGTGCCAGCAGCCAAGAGCAGGGAGGGCAAAGCAGCACTGAAGCTTTCTTT. It is translated as CASSQEQGGQSSTEAFF.

This clonotype was recorded at least ten times. One end of the junction does not line up with germline, which may come from a read error. J is TRBJ1-6 and V is TRBV2; D not certain. The CDR3 has 14 residues. CDR1 is SNHLY and CDR2 is FYNNEI in the germline V gene. CDR3 amino acids: CASSEASADSPLHF. For the CDR3, the DNA is TGTGCCAGCAGTGAAGCGTCGGCAGATTCGCCCCTCCACTTT. Based on the CDR3 plus reference TRBV2 and TRBJ1-6, the full variable domain is EPEVTQTPSHQVTQMGQEVILRCVPISNHLYFYWYRQILGQKVEFLVSFYNNEISEKSEIFDDQFSVERPDGSNFTLKIRSTKLEDSAMYFCASSEASADSPLHFGNGTRLTVT.

The V and J genes are TRBV2 and TRBJ2-5, with D uncertain. V gave up 7 bases and J gave up 5 bases, with 8 bases separating them. Germline loops: CDR1 SNHLY, CDR2 FYNNEI. The length of the CDR3 is 11 residues. DNA of the CDR3: TGTGCCAGCAATAAGGTGGAGACCCAGTACTTC. Protein product: CASNKVETQYF.

This rearrangement joins TRBV4-1 to TRBJ2-6, with 10 bases identical to TRBD1. Germline V gene data show CDR1 as MGHRA and CDR2 as YSYEKL. The CDR3 has 17 amino acids. V shed 1 base, J shed 2 bases, and the junction held 2 bases outside the gene matches. This CDR3 reads CASSQGQGATGANVLTF. The CDR3, as DNA: TGCGCCAGCAGCCAAGGACAGGGGGCGACTGGGGCCAACGTCCTGACTTTC.

This clonotype was counted at least ten times. The chain has TRBV2 and TRBJ1-1; TRBD1 might be the D (5 bases). Germline V gene lookup returns CDR1 SNHLY and CDR2 FYNNEI. The V end was cut by 1 base, the J end by 2 bases, with 14 bases between. The CDR3 has 16 amino acids. The DNA for the CDR3 is TGTGCCAGCAGTGAAGGTGGAAGGGGTTACAACACTGAAGCTTTCTTT. Its protein is CASSEGGRGYNTEAFF.

In its sample, this clonotype was seen many times. CDR3 coding DNA: TGCAGCGTTGGGATATCTAACTATGGCTACACCTTC. Protein: CSVGISNYGYTF. The chain has TRBV29-1 and TRBJ1-2; no clear D. Trimming removed 4 bases at V and 0 bases at J, with 6 bases between. The CDR3 totals 12 residues. CDR1 SQVTM and CDR2 ANQGSEA come from the germline V gene.

The V and J genes are TRBV12-3 or TRBV12-4 and TRBJ2-1; D is possibly TRBD1 (7 bases). V lost 7 bases and J lost 3, with 13 bases in between. The CDR3 contains 14 residues. CDR3 in DNA: TGTGCCAGCAAGCAGGGGGACTTCTACAATGAGCAGTTCTTC. Translating gives CASKQGDFYNEQFF.

This clonotype was counted a few times. The chain links TRBV10-3 to TRBJ1-3; a weak D match, TRBD1 (5 bases). CDR1 and CDR2 from the germline V gene are ENHRY and SYGVKD. The germline V and J ends were trimmed by 1 base and 11 bases, with 24 bases remaining between them. This CDR3 region has 17 residues. The CDR3 DNA reads TGTGCCATCAGTGAGTTCTCCCCGCGACAGTCCGCGTCCGCCATATATTTT. This translates into CAISEFSPRQSASAIYF.

The sample holds a few counts of this clonotype. The J gene is TRBJ1-1, the V gene TRBV6-6; D gene uncertain. The CDR3 runs to 13 residues. Between the trimmed V and J ends, which lost 7 bases and 2 bases, there was a span of 11 bases. CDR1 and CDR2 (germline): MNHNY, SVGAGI (reference sequence). CDR3 protein: CASIKTLNTEAFF. DNA of the CDR3: TGTGCCAGCATTAAAACATTAAACACTGAAGCTTTCTTT.

At least ten counts were recorded for this clonotype. J is TRBJ2-7 and V is TRBV11-2, with D perhaps TRBD2 (7 bases). Trimming shortened V by 1 base and J by 6 bases, and 13 bases separated the two germline ends. The CDR3 runs to 14 residues. Germline loops: CDR1 SGHAT, CDR2 FQNNGV. The CDR3 DNA is TGTGCCAGCAGCTTAGCCTCCGCGGGGGCCGAGCAGTACTTC. It encodes CASSLASAGAEQYF.

The rearrangement links TRBV4-1 to TRBJ2-5; D is possibly TRBD2 (6 bases). In germline, CDR1 is MGHRA, CDR2 YSYEKL. V lost 3 bases and J 9 bases, leaving 14 bases between the germline ends. The CDR3 spans 13 residues. CDR3 sequence: CASSQRGREAQYF. CDR3 nucleotide sequence: TGCGCCAGCAGCCAGCGGGGACGAGAAGCCCAGTACTTC.

This clonotype was seen many times. V gene TRBV29-1 combines with J gene TRBJ1-1; D gene unclear. CDR1 and CDR2 (germline): SQVTM, ANQGSEA. The CDR3 extends over 12 amino acids. V lost 7 bases and J 8 bases, leaving 17 bases between the germline ends. The CDR3 spells CSARTALAEAFF. The CDR3 coding sequence is TGCAGCGCCCGGACGGCACTCGCGGAAGCTTTCTTT.